The sequence of this T cell receptor (beta chain) was determined in a study of cytomegalovirus exposure and HLA in healthy donors. In the study overall: Genotyping showed 75% to 90% of some 400 donors falling in the Caucasian-associated ancestry cluster.

There are 11 residues in the CDR3. The germline V gene has CDR1 SGHNT and CDR2 YYREEE (reference sequence). Notes on this clone: Its antigen is as yet unknown.

Points from the study as a whole: With further analysis later on, most CMV-associated TCR beta chains appeared HLA-restricted. Indistinguishable V segments such as TRBV6-2 and TRBV6-3 were excluded. It was reported in a later analysis that an Asian-associated ancestry cluster showed fewer N-insertions than the roughly 620-donor mean.

Primers: 60 Vbeta forward and 13 Jbeta reverse. Clones were sequenced by immunoSEQ multiplex PCR, and TCRdb holds only the in-frame ones, with some missing. The repertoire includes fewer than 250,000 clones, less than 85% of them detected once, and 4.5% to 5.5% sits in the top ten. The chain is built from TRBV5-4 and TRBJ2-6; D possibly corresponds to TRBD2 (5 bases). The sequenced sample consisted of PBMCs. The clonotype originates from a man under 40 in good health and CMV-seropositive. The CDR3, as DNA: TGTGCGGAGGCTGGGGCCAACGTCCTGACTTTC. This codes for CAEAGANVLTF.